This T cell receptor (beta chain) derives from a study of radiation and T cells in renal cell carcinoma. This clone was found a few times. Between the trimmed V and J ends, which lost 4 bases and 2 bases, there was a span of 9 bases. The CDR3 covers 13 residues. Germline CDR1 is SQVTM and CDR2 is ANQGSEA. The time point here: blood 2 weeks post-SBRT. Treatment noted: 15 Gy SBRT to primary tumor, nephrectomy 4 weeks later. Method: immunoSEQ multiplex PCR; TCRdb's copy keeps in-frame clones and lacks some. The repertoire holds around 70,000 clones, with 82% as singletons. The input for sequencing was blood, taken from a patient whose treatment included radiotherapy and nephrectomy. The receptor's source is a man aged 60 to 69 with renal cell carcinoma. This chain uses TRBV29-1 with TRBJ1-5, with D possibly matching TRBD1 (5 bases). CDR3 nucleotides: TGCAGCGTTGGAATGGGGGGCAATCAGCCCCAGCATTTT. Protein product: CSVGMGGNQPQHF.